This entry is about one T cell receptor (beta chain). The sample comes from a study of cytomegalovirus exposure and HLA in healthy donors. The trim removed 3 bases at V and 1 base at J, leaving 8 bases unmatched. Germline-derived CDR1 and CDR2 are LGHNA and YNFKEQ. The CDR3 sequence is 17 residues long. The study ran its PCR with 60 Vbeta and 13 Jbeta primers. The protocol was immunoSEQ multiplex PCR, while the TCRdb copy is restricted to in-frame clones and leaves out a portion. This sample has about 98,000 clones, with roughly 76% found just once. The chain joins TRBV4-2 to TRBJ2-2; TRBD2 matches at 7 bases. The sequence derives from a man in his fifties in good health and CMV-seronegative. The sample comprised PBMCs. The CDR3 sequence is CASSHGPPGGNTGELFF. CDR3 nucleotide sequence: TGTGCCAGCAGCCATGGGCCCCCGGGGGGGAACACCGGGGAGCTGTTTTTT.